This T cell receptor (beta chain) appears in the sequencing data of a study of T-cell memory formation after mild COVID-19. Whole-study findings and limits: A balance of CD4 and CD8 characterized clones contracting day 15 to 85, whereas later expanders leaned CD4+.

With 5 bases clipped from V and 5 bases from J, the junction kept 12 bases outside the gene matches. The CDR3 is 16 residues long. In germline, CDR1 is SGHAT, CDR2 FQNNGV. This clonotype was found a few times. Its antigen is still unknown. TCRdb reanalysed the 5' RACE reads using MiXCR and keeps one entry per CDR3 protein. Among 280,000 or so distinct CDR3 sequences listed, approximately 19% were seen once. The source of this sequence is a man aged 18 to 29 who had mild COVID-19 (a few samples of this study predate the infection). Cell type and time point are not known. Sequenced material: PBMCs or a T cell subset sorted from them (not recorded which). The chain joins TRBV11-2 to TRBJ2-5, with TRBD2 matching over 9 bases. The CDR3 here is CASSHGRRGGSETQYF. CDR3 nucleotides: TGTGCCAGCAGCCATGGCCGGCGGGGGGGATCGGAGACCCAGTACTTC.